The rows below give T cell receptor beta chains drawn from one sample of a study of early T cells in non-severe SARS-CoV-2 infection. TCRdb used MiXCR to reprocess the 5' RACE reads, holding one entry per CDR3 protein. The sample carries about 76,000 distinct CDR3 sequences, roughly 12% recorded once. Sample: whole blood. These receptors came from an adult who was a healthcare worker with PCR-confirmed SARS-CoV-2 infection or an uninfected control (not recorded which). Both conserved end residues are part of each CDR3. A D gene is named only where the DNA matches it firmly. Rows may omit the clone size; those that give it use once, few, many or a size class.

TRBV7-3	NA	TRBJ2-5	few	CASSMASGVQETQYF	TGTGCCAGCAGCATGGCATCGGGAGTCCAAGAGACCCAGTACTTC
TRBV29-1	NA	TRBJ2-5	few	CSVGSGPETQYF	TGCAGCGTGGGGTCGGGGCCAGAGACCCAGTACTTC
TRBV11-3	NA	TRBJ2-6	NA	CASSLDHGVGSGANVLTF	TGTGCCAGCAGCTTAGATCACGGGGTTGGGTCTGGGGCCAACGTCCTGACTTTC
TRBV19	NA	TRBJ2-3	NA	CASSITGTIDTQYF	TGTGCCAGTAGTATTACAGGTACCATAGATACGCAGTATTTT
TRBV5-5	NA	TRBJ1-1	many	CASSTRTWNTEAFF	TGTGCCAGCAGCACGCGGACGTGGAACACTGAAGCTTTCTTT
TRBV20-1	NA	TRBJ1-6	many	CSARDPGSSYNSPLHF	TGCAGTGCTAGAGATCCGGGGAGCTCCTATAATTCACCCCTCCACTTT
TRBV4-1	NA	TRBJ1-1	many	CASSQVYLRTTNTEAFF	TGCGCCAGCAGCCAAGTGTACCTAAGGACCACGAACACTGAAGCTTTCTTT
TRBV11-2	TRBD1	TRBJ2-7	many	CASSLAYRGNPYEQYF	TGTGCCAGCAGCTTAGCGTACAGGGGGAACCCGTACGAGCAGTACTTC
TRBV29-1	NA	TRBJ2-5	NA	CSVEETGETQYF	TGCAGCGTTGAGGAGACAGGAGAGACCCAGTACTTC
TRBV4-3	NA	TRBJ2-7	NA	CASSQDQDSYEQYF	TGCGCCAGCAGCCAAGATCAGGACAGCTACGAGCAGTACTTC
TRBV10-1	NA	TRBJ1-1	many	CASSDFWEGMNTEAFF	TGCGCCAGCAGTGATTTCTGGGAGGGCATGAACACTGAAGCTTTCTTT
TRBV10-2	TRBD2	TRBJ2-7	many	CASAGLDYEQYF	TGCGCCAGCGCGGGACTAGATTACGAGCAGTACTTC
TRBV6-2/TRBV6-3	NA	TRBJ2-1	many	CASSYLSRDNEQFF	TGTGCCAGCAGTTATCTCTCGCGGGACAATGAGCAGTTCTTC
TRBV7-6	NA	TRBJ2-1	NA	CASSLAATGTYNEQFF	TGTGCCAGCAGCTTAGCTGCGACAGGTACCTACAATGAGCAGTTCTTC
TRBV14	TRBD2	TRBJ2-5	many	CASSKLLAGQETQYF	TGTGCCAGCAGCAAACTCCTAGCGGGACAAGAGACCCAGTACTTC
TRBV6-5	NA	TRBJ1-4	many	CASMGHLEKLFF	TGTGCCAGCATGGGACATCTGGAAAAACTGTTTTTT
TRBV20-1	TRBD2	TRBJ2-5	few	CSAREILAAQETQYF	TGCAGTGCTAGAGAAATTCTAGCGGCCCAAGAGACCCAGTACTTC
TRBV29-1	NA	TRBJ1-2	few	CSVEKGSGYTF	TGCAGCGTTGAAAAGGGGTCTGGCTACACCTTC
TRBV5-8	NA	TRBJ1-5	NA	CASTFGNQPQHF	TGTGCCAGTACCTTCGGCAATCAGCCCCAGCATTTT
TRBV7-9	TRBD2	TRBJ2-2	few	CASSPGTSGGSRTGELFF	TGTGCCAGCAGCCCAGGGACTAGCGGGGGATCCCGGACCGGGGAGCTGTTTTTT
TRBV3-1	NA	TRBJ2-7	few	CASSPSFSYEQYF	TGTGCCAGCAGCCCCTCATTCTCCTACGAGCAGTACTTC
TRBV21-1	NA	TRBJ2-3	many	CASSKVFRLSSTDTQYF	TGTGCCAGCAGCAAAGTTTTTCGGCTTTCTAGCACAGATACGCAGTATTTT
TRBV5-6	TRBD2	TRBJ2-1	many	CASSLASGGALYGEQFF	TGTGCCAGCAGCTTGGCTAGCGGGGGGGCCTTATACGGTGAGCAGTTCTTC
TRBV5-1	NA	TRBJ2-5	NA	CASSPIAKETQYF	TGCGCCAGCAGCCCGATAGCGAAGGAGACCCAGTACTTC
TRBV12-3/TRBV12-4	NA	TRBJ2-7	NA	CASSRQTYEQYF	TGTGCCAGCAGTCGACAGACCTACGAGCAGTACTTC
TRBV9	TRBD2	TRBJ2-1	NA	CASSVGYSGRDNEQFF	TGTGCCAGCAGCGTAGGCTATAGCGGGCGAGACAATGAGCAGTTCTTC
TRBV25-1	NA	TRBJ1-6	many	CASSEILETSPLHF	TGTGCCAGCAGTGAAATTTTAGAGACTTCACCCCTCCACTTT
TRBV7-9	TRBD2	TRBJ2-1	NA	CASRGLAGSEEQFF	TGTGCCAGCAGGGGACTAGCGGGGTCGGAAGAGCAGTTCTTC